This TCR beta chain was obtained from a study of beta chain features in type 1 diabetes. General study findings and limits: VDJ junctions from type 1 diabetes patients carried fewer insertions and larger deletions. In all four CD4+ subsets, TCRB CDR3 length was significantly, moderately reduced in type 1 diabetes.

Germline V gene sequence: CDR1 SGHDN, CDR2 FVKESK. The CDR3 has 21 amino acids. J lost 0 bases, V lost 2 bases, and 19 bases had no gene match. Via the markers CD45RO/CCR7/CD25/CD127/CD95/CD27, stem cell-like memory, regulatory, central memory and naive CD4+ cells were sorted. Concerning this clone itself: Its antigen is not identified.

As every portion of the isolated RNA was reverse transcribed, the sequencing read expressed TCRB transcripts. The read count averaged about 3.57 million across naive, central memory and regulatory T cell samples. Clones were sequenced by immunoSEQ multiplex PCR, and TCRdb holds only the in-frame ones, with some missing. The profile shows roughly 25,000 clones, 55% to 75% of them singletons. The rearrangement links TRBV14 to TRBJ2-1; 7 bases are a match to TRBD1. This TCR derives from a woman aged 40 to 50 in good health. Specimen: Tregs from blood. CDR3 sequence: CASSQFQPGQAANPSYNEQFF. As DNA, the CDR3 is TGTGCCAGCAGCCAATTTCAACCCGGACAGGCGGCGAACCCCTCCTACAATGAGCAGTTCTTC. Using reference TRBV14 and TRBJ2-1 for the parts outside the CDR3, the full variable domain is EAGVTQFPSHSVIEKGQTVTLRCDPISGHDNLYWYRRVMGKEIKFLLHFVKESKQDESGMPNNRFLAERTGGTYSTLKVQPAELEDSGVYFCASSQFQPGQAANPSYNEQFFGPGTRLTVL.